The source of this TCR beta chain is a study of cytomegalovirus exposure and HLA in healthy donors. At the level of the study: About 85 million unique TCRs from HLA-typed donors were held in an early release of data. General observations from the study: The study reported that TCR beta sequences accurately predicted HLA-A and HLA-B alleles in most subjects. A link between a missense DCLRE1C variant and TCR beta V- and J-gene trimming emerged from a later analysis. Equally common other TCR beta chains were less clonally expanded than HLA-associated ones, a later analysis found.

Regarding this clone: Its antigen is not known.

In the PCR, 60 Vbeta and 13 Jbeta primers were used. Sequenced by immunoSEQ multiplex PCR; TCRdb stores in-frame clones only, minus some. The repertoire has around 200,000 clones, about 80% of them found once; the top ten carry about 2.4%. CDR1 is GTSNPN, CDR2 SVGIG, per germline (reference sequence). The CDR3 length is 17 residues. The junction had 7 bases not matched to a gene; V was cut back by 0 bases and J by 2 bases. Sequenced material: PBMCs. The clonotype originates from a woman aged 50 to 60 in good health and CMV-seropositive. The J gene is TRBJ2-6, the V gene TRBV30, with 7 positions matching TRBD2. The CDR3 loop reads CAWSVRGTMTGANVLTF. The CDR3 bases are TGTGCCTGGAGTGTACGAGGGACTATGACTGGGGCCAACGTCCTGACTTTC.